This is a list of T cell receptor beta chains from one sample in a study of CD8+CD57+ T cells in acquired aplastic anemia. TCRdb passed the reads through MiXCR, listing each CDR3 protein once. Here the sample spans fewer than 250,000 distinct CDR3 sequences, about half being singletons. Sample: sorted CD4+, CD8+, or CD8+CD57+ T cells (not recorded which) from PBMCs. These receptors all stem from a human donor with aplastic anemia. The CDR3 runs from the conserved cysteine through the conserved F or W.

TRBV7-2	TRBJ1-6	CASSLSLPPLHF
TRBV10-3	TRBJ2-7	CAISESSYEQYF
TRBV15	TRBJ2-7	CATSPGGQGAGEQYF
TRBV7-2	TRBJ1-5	CASSLVGNQNQPQHF
TRBV2	TRBJ2-2	CASSNIGVGELFF
TRBV11-2	TRBJ1-6	CASSFNLPGPNNSPLHF
TRBV29-1	TRBJ1-1	CSVPKTDTEAFF
TRBV2	TRBJ2-2	CASVPAENTGELFF
TRBV28	TRBJ2-7	CASRAPGQVYEQYF
TRBV11-2	TRBJ2-7	CASSLRLRSYEQYF
TRBV20-1	TRBJ1-2	CSASTGGDYGYTF
TRBV9	TRBJ2-1	CASGRGQSYNEQFF
TRBV20-1	TRBJ1-2	CSGRDPSNYGYTF
TRBV7-2	TRBJ2-1	CASISAGGLNEQFF
TRBV29-1	TRBJ1-2	CSAEGQLNYGYTF
TRBV5-1	TRBJ1-2	CASSFTGGRSGYTF
TRBV20-1	TRBJ1-6	CSARGLAADNSPLHF
TRBV6-5	TRBJ1-3	CASSYSRPSGNTIYF
TRBV10-3	TRBJ1-6	CAISESAGGPGELRTPLHF
TRBV20-1	TRBJ2-3	CSARKGTQYF
TRBV24-1	TRBJ2-7	CASSESGTGGEDEQYF
TRBV2	TRBJ2-5	CASSGDFRETQYF
TRBV5-1	TRBJ2-2	CASRPSGTSLSGELFF
TRBV29-1	TRBJ2-2	CSVEWTGNTGELSW
TRBV7-8	TRBJ2-1	CASSLARAGGPYNEQFF
TRBV29-1	TRBJ1-1	CSARTGGYGTEAFF
TRBV7-6	TRBJ2-2	CASRLGGDGTGELFF
TRBV10-3	TRBJ1-2	CAISVGGYGYTF
TRBV4-1	TRBJ2-5	CASSQESGTQETQYF
TRBV14	TRBJ1-1	CASRDQLNTEAFF
TRBV10-2	TRBJ2-3	CASRRTADSTDTQYF
TRBV2	TRBJ1-1	CASSPGTGVHTEAFF
TRBV20-1	TRBJ2-3	CSAREPLSTDTQYF
TRBV20-1	TRBJ1-5	CSAHQFGALYQPQHF
TRBV5-4	TRBJ2-4	CASSLQGAKNIQYF
TRBV7-9	TRBJ2-1	CASSPPLRHSGGTVENEQFF
TRBV3-1	TRBJ2-6	CASSQDGLTSGANVLTF
TRBV7-2	TRBJ2-7	CASSWGLGAEQYF
TRBV4-1	TRBJ2-7	CASSHYSTGQSIGYEQYF
TRBV7-8	TRBJ1-6	CASSMGQGISPPHF
TRBV7-7	TRBJ2-7	CASGLGSGGDYEQYF
TRBV7-2	TRBJ2-1	CASSLVSGGGAENEQFF
TRBV10-3	TRBJ2-7	CASSYGWASPYEQYF
TRBV19	TRBJ1-5	CASTPTGLGQPQHF
TRBV6-5	TRBJ1-6	CASRETGRNSPLHF
TRBV5-1	TRBJ1-5	CASTRDRGPYSNQPQHF